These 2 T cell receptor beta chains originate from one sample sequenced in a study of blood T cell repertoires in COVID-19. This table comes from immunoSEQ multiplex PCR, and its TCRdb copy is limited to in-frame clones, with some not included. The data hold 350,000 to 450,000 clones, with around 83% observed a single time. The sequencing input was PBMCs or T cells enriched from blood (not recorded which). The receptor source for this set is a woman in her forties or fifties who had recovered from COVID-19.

The CDR3 coding sequence is TGTGCCAGCAGCCCAGGACAGGGGAGCACAGATACGCAGTATTTT. Translated: CASSPGQGSTDTQYF. The chain joins TRBV11-2 to TRBJ2-3, with TRBD1 matching over 9 bases. Per the germline V gene, CDR1 is SGHAT and CDR2 is FQNNGV. Unmatched junction bases numbered 3, after V lost 5 bases and J lost 0 bases. The CDR3 has 15 amino acids.

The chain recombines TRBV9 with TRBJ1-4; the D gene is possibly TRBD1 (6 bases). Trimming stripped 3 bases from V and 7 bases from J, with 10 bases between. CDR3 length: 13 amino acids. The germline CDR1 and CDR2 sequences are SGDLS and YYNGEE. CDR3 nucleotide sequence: TGTGCCAGCAGCGCCCTAGGGGGTGAAAAACTGTTTTTT. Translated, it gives CASSALGGEKLFF.